Reported below is one T cell receptor beta chain. The PCR ran on 60 Vbeta and 13 Jbeta primers. TCRdb's copy holds only in-frame clones and misses some; the assay was immunoSEQ multiplex PCR. The sample includes roughly 72,000 clones, around 69% of them seen just once. The data were obtained in a study of cytomegalovirus exposure and HLA in healthy donors. The V and J ends lost 0 bases and 5 bases respectively, with 13 bases between them. Germline-derived CDR1 and CDR2 are WNHNN and SYGVQD (reference sequence). The CDR3 totals 15 residues. The clonotype originates from a human donor in good health. Source material: PBMCs. The V gene is TRBV10-1, the J gene TRBJ2-5; possibly TRBD1 for D (6 bases). CDR3 nucleotides: TGCGCCAGCAGTGAGTCTGGGGGCGCGGATGAGACCCAGTACTTC. It yields the protein CASSESGGADETQYF.